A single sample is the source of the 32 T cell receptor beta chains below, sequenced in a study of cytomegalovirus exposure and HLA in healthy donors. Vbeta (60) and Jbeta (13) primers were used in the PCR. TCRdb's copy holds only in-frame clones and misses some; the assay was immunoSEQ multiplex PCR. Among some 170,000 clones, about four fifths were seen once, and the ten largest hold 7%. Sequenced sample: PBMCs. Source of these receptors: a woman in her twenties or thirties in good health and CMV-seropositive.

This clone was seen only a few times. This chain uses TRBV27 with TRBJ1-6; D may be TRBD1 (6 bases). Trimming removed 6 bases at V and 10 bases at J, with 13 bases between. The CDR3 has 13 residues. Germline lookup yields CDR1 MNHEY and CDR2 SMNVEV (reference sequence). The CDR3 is CASREYQGSPLHF. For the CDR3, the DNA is TGTGCCAGCAGGGAGTACCAGGGGTCACCCCTCCACTTT.

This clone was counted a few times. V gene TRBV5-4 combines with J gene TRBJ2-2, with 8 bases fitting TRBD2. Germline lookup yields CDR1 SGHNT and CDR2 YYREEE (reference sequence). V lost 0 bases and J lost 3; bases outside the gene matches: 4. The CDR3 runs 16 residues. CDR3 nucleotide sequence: TGTGCCAGCAGCTTGGGTCGGGGGGGATACACCGGGGAGCTGTTTTTT. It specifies CASSLGRGGYTGELFF. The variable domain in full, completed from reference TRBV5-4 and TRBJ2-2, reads ETGVTQSPTHLIKTRGQQVTLRCSSQSGHNTVSWYQQALGQGPQFIFQYYREEENGRGNFPPRFSGLQFPNYSSELNVNALELDDSALYLCASSLGRGGYTGELFFGEGSRLTVL.

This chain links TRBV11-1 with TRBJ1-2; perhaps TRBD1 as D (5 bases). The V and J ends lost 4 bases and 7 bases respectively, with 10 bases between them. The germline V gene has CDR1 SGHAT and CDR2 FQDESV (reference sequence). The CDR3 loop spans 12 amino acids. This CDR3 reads CASSSGYGGYTF. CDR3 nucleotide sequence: TGTGCCAGCAGCTCAGGGTATGGTGGCTACACCTTC.

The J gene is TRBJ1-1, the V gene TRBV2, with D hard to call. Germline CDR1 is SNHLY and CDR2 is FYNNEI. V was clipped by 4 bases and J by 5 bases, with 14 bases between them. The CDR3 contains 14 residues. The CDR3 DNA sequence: TGTGCCAGCAGTGTCGGTATTGCCGATACTGAAGCTTTCTTT. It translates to CASSVGIADTEAFF.

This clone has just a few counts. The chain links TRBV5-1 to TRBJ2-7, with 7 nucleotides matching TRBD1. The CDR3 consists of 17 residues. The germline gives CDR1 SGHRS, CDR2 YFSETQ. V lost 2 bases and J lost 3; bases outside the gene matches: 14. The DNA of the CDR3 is TGCGCCAGCAGCTTACGAGGACCCGGGACAGTGAACTACGAGCAGTACTTC. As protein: CASSLRGPGTVNYEQYF.

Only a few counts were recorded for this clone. This CDR3 is CASVAFPSGGTKDGYTF. CDR3 sequence (DNA): TGCGCCAGCGTCGCCTTCCCGTCTGGGGGGACGAAGGATGGCTACACCTTC. V is TRBV5-1 and J is TRBJ1-2; the D gene is possibly TRBD1 (5 bases). Germline V CDR1 and CDR2: SGHRS, YFSETQ. The CDR3 has 17 amino acids. The V end lost 7 bases, the J end lost 6 bases, and 28 bases lay between the germline ends.

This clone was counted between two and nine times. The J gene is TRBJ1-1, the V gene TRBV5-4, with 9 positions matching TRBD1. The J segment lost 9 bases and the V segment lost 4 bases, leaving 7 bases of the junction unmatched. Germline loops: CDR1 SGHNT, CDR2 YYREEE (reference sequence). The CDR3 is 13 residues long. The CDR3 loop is CASSVDRGGQAFF. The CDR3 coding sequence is TGTGCCAGCAGCGTTGACAGGGGGGGCCAAGCTTTCTTT.

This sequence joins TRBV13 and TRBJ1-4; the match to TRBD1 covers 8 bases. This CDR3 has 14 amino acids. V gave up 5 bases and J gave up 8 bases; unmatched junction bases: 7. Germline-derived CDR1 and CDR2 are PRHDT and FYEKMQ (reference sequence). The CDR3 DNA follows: TGTGCCAGCAGCCCCAGGGGGCAAGAGGAAAAACTGTTTTTT. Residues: CASSPRGQEEKLFF.

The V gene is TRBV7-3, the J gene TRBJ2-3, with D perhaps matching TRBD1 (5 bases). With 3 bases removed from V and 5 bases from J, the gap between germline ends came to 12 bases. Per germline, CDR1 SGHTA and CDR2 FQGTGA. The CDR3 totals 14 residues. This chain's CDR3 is CASSLQGNRDTQYF. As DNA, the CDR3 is TGTGCCAGCAGCTTGCAGGGTAATCGAGATACGCAGTATTTT.

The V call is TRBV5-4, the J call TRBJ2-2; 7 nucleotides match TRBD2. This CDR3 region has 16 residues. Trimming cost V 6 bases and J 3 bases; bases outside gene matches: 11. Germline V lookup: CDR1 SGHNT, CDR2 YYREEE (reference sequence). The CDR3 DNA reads TGTGCCAGCACCTCAGGCGGGGGATCCTACACCGGGGAGCTGTTTTTT. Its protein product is CASTSGGGSYTGELFF.

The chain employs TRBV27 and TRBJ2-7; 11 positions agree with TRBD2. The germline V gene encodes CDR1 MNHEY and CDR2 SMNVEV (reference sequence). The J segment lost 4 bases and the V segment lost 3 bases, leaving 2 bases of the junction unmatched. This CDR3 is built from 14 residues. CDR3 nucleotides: TGTGCCAGCAGTTTTGCTAGCGGGGGGTACGAGCAGTACTTC. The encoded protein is CASSFASGGYEQYF.

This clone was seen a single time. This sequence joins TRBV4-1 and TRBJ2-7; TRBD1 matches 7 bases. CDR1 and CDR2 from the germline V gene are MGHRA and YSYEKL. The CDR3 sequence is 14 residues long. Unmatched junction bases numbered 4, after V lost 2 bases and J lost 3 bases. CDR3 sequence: CASSQSAGGYEQYF. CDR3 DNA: TGCGCCAGCAGCCAATCAGCAGGGGGCTACGAGCAGTACTTC.

CDR3 loop: CASSFDEQFF. DNA of the CDR3: TGCGCCAGCTCTTTTGATGAGCAGTTCTTC. The chain has TRBV5-1 and TRBJ2-1; D gene uncertain. Germline-derived CDR1 and CDR2 are SGHRS and YFSETQ. The CDR3 is 10 residues long. V was cut by 7 bases and J by 8 bases, with 7 bases left in between.

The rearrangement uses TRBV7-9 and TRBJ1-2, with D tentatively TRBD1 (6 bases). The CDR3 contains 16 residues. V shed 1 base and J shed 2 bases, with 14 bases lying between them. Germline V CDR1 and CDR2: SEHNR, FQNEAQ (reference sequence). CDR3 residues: CASSLVWDILNYGYTF. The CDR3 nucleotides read TGTGCCAGCAGCTTAGTGTGGGACATCCTAAACTATGGCTACACCTTC.

The CDR3 nucleotides read TGTGCCAGCAGCCTAGGCGTCGCGGGGCCGGGAGAGACCCAGTACTTC. This codes for CASSLGVAGPGETQYF. The chain uses TRBV7-9 and TRBJ2-5, with D tentatively TRBD2 (6 bases). The CDR3 extends over 16 amino acids. The V gene lost 5 bases and the J gene lost 4 bases, with 20 bases spanning the gap. Germline V gene data show CDR1 as SEHNR and CDR2 as FQNEAQ (reference sequence).

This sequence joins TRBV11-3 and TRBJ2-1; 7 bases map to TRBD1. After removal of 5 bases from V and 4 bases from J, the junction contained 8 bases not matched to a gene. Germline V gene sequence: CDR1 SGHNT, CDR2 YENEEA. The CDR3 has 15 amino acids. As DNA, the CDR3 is TGTGCCAGCAGCCCCTCCGGGACAGTATACAATGAGCAGTTCTTC. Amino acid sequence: CASSPSGTVYNEQFF.

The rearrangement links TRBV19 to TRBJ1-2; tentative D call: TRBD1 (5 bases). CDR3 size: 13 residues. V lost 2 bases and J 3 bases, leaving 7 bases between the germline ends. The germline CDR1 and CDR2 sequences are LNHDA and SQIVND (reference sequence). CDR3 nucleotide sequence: TGTGCCAGTAGTATACAAGGGGACTATGGCTACACCTTC. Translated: CASSIQGDYGYTF. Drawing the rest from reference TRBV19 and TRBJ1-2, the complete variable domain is DGGITQSPKYLFRKEGQNVTLSCEQNLNHDAMYWYRQDPGQGLRLIYYSQIVNDFQKGDIAEGYSVSREKKESFPLTVTSAQKNPTAFYLCASSIQGDYGYTFGSGTRLTVV.

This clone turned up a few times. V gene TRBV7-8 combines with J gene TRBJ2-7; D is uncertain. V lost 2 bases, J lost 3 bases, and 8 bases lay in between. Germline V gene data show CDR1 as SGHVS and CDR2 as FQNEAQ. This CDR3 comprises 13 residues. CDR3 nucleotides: TGTGCCAGCAGCTTACGCGTCAACTACGAGCAGTACTTC. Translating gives CASSLRVNYEQYF. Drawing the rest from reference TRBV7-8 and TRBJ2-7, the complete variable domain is GAGVSQSPRYKVAKRGQDVALRCDPISGHVSLFWYQQALGQGPEFLTYFQNEAQLDKSGLPSDRFFAERPEGSVSTLKIQRTQQEDSAVYLCASSLRVNYEQYFGPGTRLTVT.

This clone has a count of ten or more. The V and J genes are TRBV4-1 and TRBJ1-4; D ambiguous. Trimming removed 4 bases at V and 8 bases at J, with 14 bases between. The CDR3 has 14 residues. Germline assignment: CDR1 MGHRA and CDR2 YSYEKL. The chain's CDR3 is CASSRTNAREKLFF. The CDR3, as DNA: TGCGCCAGCAGCCGAACTAACGCCCGGGAAAAACTGTTTTTT.

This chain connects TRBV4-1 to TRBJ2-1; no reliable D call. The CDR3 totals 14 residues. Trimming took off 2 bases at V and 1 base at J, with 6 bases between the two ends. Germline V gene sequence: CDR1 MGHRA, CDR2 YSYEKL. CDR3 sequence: CASSQYSSYNEQFF. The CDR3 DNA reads TGCGCCAGCAGCCAATATTCGTCCTACAATGAGCAGTTCTTC.

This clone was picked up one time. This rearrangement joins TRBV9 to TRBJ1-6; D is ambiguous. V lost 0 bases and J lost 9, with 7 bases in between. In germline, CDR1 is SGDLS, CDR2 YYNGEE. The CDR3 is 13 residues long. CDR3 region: CASSVEEASPLHF. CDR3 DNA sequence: TGTGCCAGCAGCGTAGAGGAGGCTTCACCCCTCCACTTT.

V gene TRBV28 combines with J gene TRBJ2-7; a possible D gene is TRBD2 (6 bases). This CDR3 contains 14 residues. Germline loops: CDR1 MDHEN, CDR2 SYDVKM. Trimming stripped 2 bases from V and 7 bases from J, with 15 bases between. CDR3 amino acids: CASSLGGTVGEQYF. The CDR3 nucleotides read TGTGCCAGCAGTTTAGGGGGGACCGTGGGTGAGCAGTACTTC.

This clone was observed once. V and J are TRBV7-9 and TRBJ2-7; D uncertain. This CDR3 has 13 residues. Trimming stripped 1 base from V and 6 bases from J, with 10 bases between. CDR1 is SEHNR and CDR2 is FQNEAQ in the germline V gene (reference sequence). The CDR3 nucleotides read TGTGCCAGCAGCTTAGGCAGGATAGGCGAGCAGTACTTC. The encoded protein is CASSLGRIGEQYF.

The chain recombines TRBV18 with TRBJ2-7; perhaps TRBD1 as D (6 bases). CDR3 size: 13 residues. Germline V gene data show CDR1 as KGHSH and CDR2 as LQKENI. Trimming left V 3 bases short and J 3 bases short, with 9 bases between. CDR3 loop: CASSPGTFYEQYF. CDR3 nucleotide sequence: TGTGCCAGCTCACCCGGGACATTCTACGAGCAGTACTTC.

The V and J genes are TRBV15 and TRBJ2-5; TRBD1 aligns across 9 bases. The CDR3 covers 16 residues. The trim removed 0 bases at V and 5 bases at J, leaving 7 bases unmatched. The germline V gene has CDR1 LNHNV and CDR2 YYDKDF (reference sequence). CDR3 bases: TGTGCCACCAGCAGAGATCGGGGGACAGGGTGGGAGACCCAGTACTTC. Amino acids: CATSRDRGTGWETQYF.

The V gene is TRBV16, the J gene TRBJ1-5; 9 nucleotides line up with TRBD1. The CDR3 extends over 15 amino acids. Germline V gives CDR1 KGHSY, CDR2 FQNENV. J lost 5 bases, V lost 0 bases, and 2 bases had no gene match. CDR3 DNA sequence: TGTGCCAGCAGCCAATCAGGGACAGGGTATCAGCCCCAGCATTTT. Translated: CASSQSGTGYQPQHF.

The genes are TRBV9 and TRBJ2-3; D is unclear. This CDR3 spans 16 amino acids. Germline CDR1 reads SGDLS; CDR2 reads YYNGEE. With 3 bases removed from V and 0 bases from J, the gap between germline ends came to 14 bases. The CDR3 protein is CASSGTGWPSTDTQYF. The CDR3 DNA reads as TGTGCCAGCAGCGGCACCGGGTGGCCTAGCACAGATACGCAGTATTTT.

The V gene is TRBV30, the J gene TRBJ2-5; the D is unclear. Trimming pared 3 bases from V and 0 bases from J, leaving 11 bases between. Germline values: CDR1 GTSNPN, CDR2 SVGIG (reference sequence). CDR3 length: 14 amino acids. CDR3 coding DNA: TGTGCCTGGAGGAGGCGCCGGTACCAAGAGACCCAGTACTTC. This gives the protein CAWRRRRYQETQYF.

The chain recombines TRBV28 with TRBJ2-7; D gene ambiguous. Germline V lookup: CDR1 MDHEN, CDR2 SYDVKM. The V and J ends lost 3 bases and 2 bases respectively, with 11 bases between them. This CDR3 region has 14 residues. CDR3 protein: CASSFSQATYEQYF. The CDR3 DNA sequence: TGTGCCAGCAGTTTTAGTCAGGCGACCTACGAGCAGTACTTC.

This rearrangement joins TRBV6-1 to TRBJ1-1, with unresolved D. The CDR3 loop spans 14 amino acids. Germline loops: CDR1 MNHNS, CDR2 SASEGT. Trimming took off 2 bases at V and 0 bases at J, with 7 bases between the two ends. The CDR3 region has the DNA TGTGCCAGCAGTGAAAAAGGAGTGAACACTGAAGCTTTCTTT. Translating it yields CASSEKGVNTEAFF.

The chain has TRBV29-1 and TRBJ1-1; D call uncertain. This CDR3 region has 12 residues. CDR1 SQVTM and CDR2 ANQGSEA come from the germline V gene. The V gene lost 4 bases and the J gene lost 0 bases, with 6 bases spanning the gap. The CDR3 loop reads CSVGGLNTEAFF. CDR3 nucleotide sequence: TGCAGCGTTGGAGGGCTGAACACTGAAGCTTTCTTT.

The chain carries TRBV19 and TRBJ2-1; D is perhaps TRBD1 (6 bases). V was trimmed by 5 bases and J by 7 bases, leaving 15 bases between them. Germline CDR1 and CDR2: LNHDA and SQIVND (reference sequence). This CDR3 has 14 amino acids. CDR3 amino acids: CASSSRQAGNEQFF. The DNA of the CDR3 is TGTGCCAGTAGTTCCCGACAGGCTGGGAATGAGCAGTTCTTC.